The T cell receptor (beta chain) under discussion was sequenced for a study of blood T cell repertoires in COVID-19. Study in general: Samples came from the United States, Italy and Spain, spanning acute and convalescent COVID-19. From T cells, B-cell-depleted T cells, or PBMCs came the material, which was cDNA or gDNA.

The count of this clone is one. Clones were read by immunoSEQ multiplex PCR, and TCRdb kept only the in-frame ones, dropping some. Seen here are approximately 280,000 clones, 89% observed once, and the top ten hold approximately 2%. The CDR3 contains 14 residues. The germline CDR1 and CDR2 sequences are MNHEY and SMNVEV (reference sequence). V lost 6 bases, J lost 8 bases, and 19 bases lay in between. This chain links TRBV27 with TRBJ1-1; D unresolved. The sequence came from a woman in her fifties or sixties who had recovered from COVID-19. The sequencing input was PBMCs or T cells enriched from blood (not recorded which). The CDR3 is CASSFYPRTPEAFF. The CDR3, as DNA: TGTGCCAGCAGCTTCTACCCCAGGACTCCCGAAGCTTTCTTT.